A single sample is the source of the 25 T cell receptor beta chains below, sequenced in a study of response to subunit inactivated influenza vaccine. TCRdb recomputed calls from the RT-PCR reads with MiXCR, one row per CDR3 protein. The sample consists of 150,000 to 200,000 distinct CDR3 sequences, roughly 12% of them appearing once. This sample was also put to use in a study of T cells expressing NK-cell markers. That report adds: What made the TCR beta cDNA was 5'RACE template switching with UMIs.

Source: CD8+ T cells sorted from PBMCs, taken 11 to 12 days after vaccination. These receptors originate from a man aged 50 or older who received an inactivated influenza vaccine.

Only a few counts were recorded for this clonotype. The chain combines TRBV2 with TRBJ2-3; 10 positions agree with TRBD2. The length of the CDR3 is 17 residues. Germline V gene sequence: CDR1 SNHLY, CDR2 FYNNEI. V lost 2 bases to trimming and J lost 4 bases; unmatched junction nucleotides: 9. CDR3 in DNA: TGTGCCAGCAGTGAACCCGCCAGCGGGGGGGCATCAGATACGCAGTATTTT. Translating gives CASSEPASGGASDTQYF.

The V gene is TRBV15, the J gene TRBJ2-7, with D tentatively TRBD1 or TRBD2 (5 bases each). V dropped 1 base and J dropped 6 bases, with 10 bases sitting between them. The CDR3 extends over 13 amino acids. CDR1 LNHNV and CDR2 YYDKDF come from the germline V gene (reference sequence). The CDR3 region has the DNA TGTGCCACCAGCAGAGCTAATGGGGGCGAGCAGTACTTC. Its protein is CATSRANGGEQYF.

In this sample, this clonotype turned up many times. V gene TRBV7-2 combines with J gene TRBJ2-3; TRBD2 aligns across 7 bases. Germline V gives CDR1 SGHTA, CDR2 FQGNSA. With 0 bases clipped from V and 2 bases from J, the junction kept 8 bases outside the gene matches. CDR3 length: 17 amino acids. The CDR3 DNA follows: TGTGCCAGCAGCTTAGCGCACGGGAGGACCCTCACAGATACGCAGTATTTT. It codes for CASSLAHGRTLTDTQYF.

This clonotype was seen repeatedly, ten times or more. The chain uses TRBV27 and TRBJ1-1; possibly TRBD1 for D (5 bases). The V end lost 0 bases, the J end lost 4 bases, and 9 bases lay between the germline ends. The CDR3 runs 14 residues. Germline V gene sequence: CDR1 MNHEY, CDR2 SMNVEV (reference sequence). This CDR3 reads CASSLSMGGTEAFF. The DNA of the CDR3 is TGTGCCAGCAGTTTATCGATGGGGGGCACTGAAGCTTTCTTT.

V and J are TRBV23-1 and TRBJ2-7; 8 nucleotides agree with TRBD2. TRBV23-1 is an open reading frame whose function is uncertain. This CDR3 spans 17 amino acids. V lost 0 bases and J lost 5; bases outside the gene matches: 12. The CDR3 here is CASSQSVAGGRDHEQYF. CDR3 nucleotide sequence: TGCGCCAGCAGTCAATCGGTGGCGGGAGGTCGTGACCACGAGCAGTACTTC.

This clonotype was seen a handful of times. The V gene is TRBV6-1, the J gene TRBJ2-7; 10 bases fit TRBD2. Looked up from germline, CDR1 is MNHNS and CDR2 is SASEGT. Germline trimming cut 5 bases from V and 7 bases from J; bases unmatched to any gene: 14. The CDR3 is 16 residues long. CDR3 region: CASSPYSLAGAGEQYF. In DNA form, the CDR3 reads TGTGCCAGCAGTCCTTACAGTCTAGCGGGAGCTGGTGAGCAGTACTTC.

This clonotype has a count of ten or more. The rearrangement joins TRBV12-3 or TRBV12-4 to TRBJ1-1; D not certain. This CDR3 contains 13 residues. The V and J ends lost 5 bases and 2 bases respectively, with 9 bases between them. DNA of the CDR3: TGTGCCAGCAGTCCCGGGCGAAACACTGAAGCTTTCTTT. As protein: CASSPGRNTEAFF.

This clonotype has a handful of counts. This rearrangement joins TRBV29-1 to TRBJ2-1; maybe TRBD2 (6 bases). Trimming cost V 7 bases and J 7 bases, with 14 bases left between them. The CDR3 consists of 12 residues. Germline CDR1 is SQVTM and CDR2 is ANQGSEA. The CDR3 reads CSGQGGRNEQFF. CDR3 in DNA: TGCAGCGGCCAGGGAGGCAGGAATGAGCAGTTCTTC.

This sequence joins TRBV4-3 and TRBJ1-1; D is perhaps TRBD1 (5 bases). This CDR3 comprises 17 residues. Between the trimmed V and J ends, which lost 0 bases and 4 bases, there was a span of 18 bases. Germline V gene data show CDR1 as LGHNA and CDR2 as YSLEER. Here the CDR3 DNA reads TGCGCCAGCAGCCAAGACTTGTCCAGGGAGGTTAGCACTGAAGCTTTCTTT. Translation: CASSQDLSREVSTEAFF.

In its sample, this clonotype was seen a few times. This chain links TRBV7-9 with TRBJ1-6, with D possibly TRBD1 on 5 matching bases. Germline CDR1 SEHNR, CDR2 FQNEAQ (reference sequence). V was trimmed by 1 base and J by 10 bases, leaving 14 bases between them. This CDR3 spans 15 amino acids. CDR3 loop: CASSLGGTLRSPLHF. In nucleotides, the CDR3 is TGTGCCAGCAGCTTAGGAGGGACCTTGAGGTCACCCCTCCACTTT.

This clonotype was counted many times. The chain couples TRBV11-2 to TRBJ2-1; D might be TRBD1 (5 bases). From germline, CDR1 is SGHAT and CDR2 FQNNGV. This CDR3 comprises 12 residues. V was cut by 8 bases and J by 4 bases, with 9 bases left in between. This CDR3 reads CASGAEYNEQFF. DNA of the CDR3: TGTGCCAGCGGGGCTGAATACAATGAGCAGTTCTTC.

This clonotype was counted only a few times. The chain links TRBV12-3 or TRBV12-4 to TRBJ2-3; 7 nucleotides align to TRBD2. The V gene end was trimmed by 3 bases and the J gene end by 2 bases; junction bases not matched to a gene: 8. The CDR3 length is 16 residues. The DNA for the CDR3 is TGTGCCAGCAGTTTCGACGGGAGGCTAATCACAGATACGCAGTATTTT. Protein sequence: CASSFDGRLITDTQYF.

The rearrangement links TRBV27 to TRBJ2-3; 7 nucleotides line up with TRBD2. CDR3 length: 15 residues. CDR1 is MNHEY, CDR2 SMNVEV, per germline (reference sequence). Trimming at V came to 2 bases and at J to 1 base, leaving 3 bases not matched to a gene. This CDR3 is CASSLLAAGTDTQYF. Written as DNA, the CDR3 is TGTGCCAGCAGTTTACTAGCGGCTGGCACAGATACGCAGTATTTT.

This clonotype showed up many times. The gene calls are TRBV5-1 and TRBJ1-1; D might be TRBD1 (5 bases). Between the trimmed V and J ends, which lost 5 bases and 5 bases, there was a span of 13 bases. The CDR3 length is 13 residues. CDR1 SGHRS and CDR2 YFSETQ come from the germline V gene. CDR3 amino acids: CASSYREGTEAFF. CDR3 in DNA: TGCGCCAGCAGTTATCGAGAGGGGACTGAAGCTTTCTTT.

The chain is built from TRBV5-1 and TRBJ2-3; D gene uncertain. The CDR3 has 16 residues. Looked up from germline, CDR1 is SGHRS and CDR2 is YFSETQ. Trimming removed 0 bases at V and 2 bases at J, with 13 bases between. This CDR3 is CASSLEIGLNTDTQYF. CDR3 DNA: TGCGCCAGCAGCTTGGAAATTGGCTTAAACACAGATACGCAGTATTTT.

This clonotype was detected a few times. The chain carries TRBV20-1 and TRBJ2-1; D uncertain. Trimming cost V 0 bases and J 5 bases, with 14 bases left between them. The CDR3 is 15 residues long. From germline, CDR1 is DFQATT and CDR2 SNEGSKA (reference sequence). Here the CDR3 DNA reads TGCAGTGCTAGAGAACCAGAGGCCATAAACAATGAGCAGTTCTTC. Its protein product is CSAREPEAINNEQFF.

In its sample, this clonotype was seen many times. The chain couples TRBV29-1 to TRBJ2-1, with 10 nucleotides matching TRBD2. The CDR3 is 14 amino acids. Per the germline V gene, CDR1 is SQVTM and CDR2 is ANQGSEA. V lost 4 bases and J lost 4; bases outside the gene matches: 4. CDR3 loop: CSVGRTSGYNEQFF. CDR3 in DNA: TGCAGCGTTGGGAGGACTAGCGGATACAATGAGCAGTTCTTC.

This clonotype turned up a few times. The genes are TRBV7-8 and TRBJ1-5; unclear D gene. The germline CDR1 and CDR2 sequences are SGHVS and FQNEAQ. The CDR3 extends over 14 amino acids. Trimming removed 2 bases at V and 0 bases at J, with 5 bases between. The CDR3 sequence is CASSLKISNQPQHF. CDR3 coding DNA: TGTGCCAGCAGCTTAAAGATTAGCAATCAGCCCCAGCATTTT.

This clonotype was seen only a few times. The gene calls are TRBV27 and TRBJ2-1; either TRBD1 or TRBD2 may fit D (5 bases each). Germline V gene data show CDR1 as MNHEY and CDR2 as SMNVEV (reference sequence). The CDR3 spans 16 residues. V dropped 4 bases and J dropped 1 base, with 14 bases sitting between them. CDR3 residues: CASSSGTSGSYNEQFF. Written as DNA, the CDR3 is TGTGCCAGCAGTTCTGGGACCTCCGGGTCCTACAATGAGCAGTTCTTC.

The chain links TRBV11-2 to TRBJ1-4; a weak D match, TRBD1 (6 bases). V dropped 5 bases and J dropped 5 bases, with 15 bases sitting between them. Germline V lookup: CDR1 SGHAT, CDR2 FQNNGV. This CDR3 has 15 residues. The CDR3 is CASSRTASFNEKLFF. The CDR3 DNA is TGTGCCAGCAGCCGGACAGCGAGCTTCAATGAAAAACTGTTTTTT.

The chain is built from TRBV12-3 or TRBV12-4 and TRBJ1-1, with D possibly being TRBD1 (6 bases). V shed 4 bases and J shed 6 bases, with 12 bases lying between them. This CDR3 has 13 residues. The CDR3 DNA is TGTGCCAGCAGTTCCGGACAGTTTGCTGAAGCTTTCTTT. Translating gives CASSSGQFAEAFF.

This clonotype was detected a few times. The J gene is TRBJ1-4, the V gene TRBV7-9; D is unclear. Germline CDR1 is SEHNR and CDR2 is FQNEAQ (reference sequence). The CDR3 contains 15 residues. The V end lost 5 bases, the J end lost 5 bases, and 15 bases lay between the germline ends. CDR3: CASSGLGPHNEKLFF. In DNA form, the CDR3 reads TGTGCCAGCAGCGGGCTTGGACCCCACAATGAAAAACTGTTTTTT.

V and J are TRBV20-1 and TRBJ1-1, with a tentative D call TRBD1 (6 bases). V was pared by 5 bases and J by 4 bases, with 17 bases between. This CDR3 spans 14 amino acids. The V gene's germline CDR1 is DFQATT and CDR2 SNEGSKA (reference sequence). The CDR3 DNA sequence: TGCAGTGCTCCCGAGGAGGGGGTCGGCACTGAAGCTTTCTTT. Protein: CSAPEEGVGTEAFF.

The chain combines TRBV20-1 with TRBJ2-1; tentatively, D is TRBD2 (6 bases). The CDR3 has 14 amino acids. Germline V gene lookup returns CDR1 DFQATT and CDR2 SNEGSKA (reference sequence). CDR3 in DNA: TGCAGCTACGCGGGGACCCCATCGGGTCTCGTGCAGTTCTTC. This codes for CSYAGTPSGLVQFF.

The chain couples TRBV20-1 to TRBJ2-2; maybe TRBD1 (5 bases). Germline V gene lookup returns CDR1 DFQATT and CDR2 SNEGSKA (reference sequence). Deletions cut 0 bases from V and 1 base from J, with 9 bases between. The CDR3 has 15 amino acids. Here the CDR3 reads CSARDVRENTGELFF. In DNA form, the CDR3 reads TGCAGTGCTAGAGATGTCAGGGAGAACACCGGGGAGCTGTTTTTT.